What follows are 17 T cell receptor beta chains derived from one specimen sequenced in a study of cytomegalovirus exposure and HLA in healthy donors. The primer mix had 60 Vbeta and 13 Jbeta primers. Repertoires were generated with immunoSEQ multiplex PCR, while TCRdb's copy carries only in-frame clones and drops some. The sample has some 100,000 clones; approximately 80% are singletons. Sequences were obtained from PBMCs. These receptors were taken from a woman aged 18-35 years in good health and CMV-seronegative.

The chain is built from TRBV28 and TRBJ1-1, with D possibly being TRBD1 (5 bases). The CDR3 loop spans 14 amino acids. Germline CDR1 reads MDHEN; CDR2 reads SYDVKM. V gave up 6 bases and J gave up 1 base, with 12 bases separating them. The CDR3 sequence is CASRGGATNTEAFF. The CDR3 region has the DNA TGTGCCAGCAGGGGAGGGGCGACGAACACTGAAGCTTTCTTT.

This chain connects TRBV10-3 to TRBJ2-7; TRBD1 matches 8 bases. Germline trimming cut 0 bases from V and 2 bases from J; bases unmatched to any gene: 3. Germline CDR1 is ENHRY and CDR2 is SYGVKD. CDR3 size: 15 residues. Here the CDR3 DNA reads TGTGCCATCAGTGAGTCCGGGACAGGCCCCTACGAGCAGTACTTC. It codes for CAISESGTGPYEQYF.

The rearrangement links TRBV28 to TRBJ2-7, with D perhaps TRBD2 (5 bases). Germline CDR1 is MDHEN and CDR2 is SYDVKM. CDR3 length equals 14 residues. V lost 2 bases and J 1 base, leaving 9 bases between the germline ends. The DNA for the CDR3 is TGTGCCAGCAGTTTAGGAGCGGAGTCCTACGAGCAGTACTTC. Translation gives CASSLGAESYEQYF.

The chain uses TRBV28 and TRBJ2-7, with TRBD1 matching over 7 bases. With V trimmed by 6 bases and J by 2 bases, 10 bases remained unmatched. From germline, CDR1 is MDHEN and CDR2 SYDVKM. CDR3 length: 15 residues. CDR3 sequence: CASSLGGRRTYEQYF. CDR3 DNA sequence: TGTGCCAGCAGCCTAGGGGGCAGGAGGACCTACGAGCAGTACTTC.

The chain employs TRBV6-9 and TRBJ2-7; perhaps TRBD1 as D (5 bases). V lost 6 bases and J lost 1, with 10 bases in between. Germline V gene sequence: CDR1 MNHGY, CDR2 SVAAGI. The CDR3 consists of 13 residues. The CDR3 here is CASSEDISYEQYF. The CDR3 DNA reads as TGTGCCAGCAGCGAGGACATTTCCTACGAGCAGTACTTC.

This chain links TRBV7-9 with TRBJ2-1, with D possibly TRBD1 on 5 matching bases. Germline CDR1 and CDR2: SEHNR and FQNEAQ (reference sequence). This CDR3 is built from 17 residues. Trimming removed 1 base at V and 7 bases at J, with 20 bases between. DNA of the CDR3: TGTGCCAGCAGCTTAGGGTTACTGGCAGGGTGGCAGAATGAGCAGTTCTTC. Translation gives CASSLGLLAGWQNEQFF.

The chain joins TRBV4-1 to TRBJ2-3, with 14 bases identical to TRBD2. This CDR3 comprises 20 residues. CDR1 MGHRA and CDR2 YSYEKL come from the germline V gene. V dropped 2 bases and J dropped 0; count of bases not matched to a gene: 10. CDR3 sequence: CASSQQGTSGGPISTDTQYF. For the CDR3, the DNA is TGCGCCAGCAGCCAACAAGGGACTAGCGGGGGACCGATAAGCACAGATACGCAGTATTTT.

The V call is TRBV2, the J call TRBJ2-3; 7 nucleotides agree with TRBD2. V dropped 9 bases and J dropped 8; count of bases not matched to a gene: 11. This CDR3 has 13 amino acids. Germline V CDR1 and CDR2: SNHLY, FYNNEI. The CDR3 nucleotides are TGTGCCAGGGGTACTGGCGGGGGTGTTACGCAGTATTTT. Amino acids: CARGTGGGVTQYF. Drawing the rest from reference TRBV2 and TRBJ2-3, the complete variable domain is EPEVTQTPSHQVTQMGQEVILRCVPISNHLYFYWYRQILGQKVEFLVSFYNNEISEKSEIFDDQFSVERPDGSNFTLKIRSTKLEDSAMYFCARGTGGGVTQYFGPGTRLTVL.

The chain uses TRBV13 and TRBJ1-2, with 8 positions matching TRBD1. The germline gives CDR1 PRHDT, CDR2 FYEKMQ (reference sequence). With V trimmed by 5 bases and J by 4 bases, 9 bases remained unmatched. This CDR3 comprises 15 residues. Here the CDR3 DNA reads TGTGCCAGCAGCCTTCAGACAGGGGTGGGCTATGGCTACACCTTC. Translated, it gives CASSLQTGVGYGYTF.

The chain carries TRBV19 and TRBJ2-3; D is perhaps TRBD2 (6 bases). This CDR3 region has 16 residues. Trimming shortened V by 5 bases and J by 6 bases, and 21 bases separated the two germline ends. Germline CDR1 LNHDA, CDR2 SQIVND (reference sequence). CDR3 DNA: TGTGCCAGTAGTTTCTCGTCTGGGGGGACTGGGGATACGCAGTATTTT. Amino acids: CASSFSSGGTGDTQYF.

J is TRBJ2-3 and V is TRBV30, with D possibly TRBD1 on 5 matching bases. CDR1 and CDR2 (germline): GTSNPN, SVGIG (reference sequence). The V end lost 0 bases, the J end lost 4 bases, and 14 bases lay between the germline ends. The CDR3 contains 15 residues. The CDR3 reads CAWSVVRAGADTQYF. CDR3 bases: TGTGCCTGGAGTGTTGTCAGGGCTGGGGCAGATACGCAGTATTTT.

The chain is built from TRBV2 and TRBJ2-7, with D perhaps TRBD1 (6 bases). The V end lost 6 bases, the J end lost 0 bases, and 15 bases lay between the germline ends. Germline V lookup: CDR1 SNHLY, CDR2 FYNNEI. There are 15 residues in the CDR3. The chain's CDR3 is CASRNIGGPSYEQYF. CDR3 sequence (DNA): TGTGCCAGCAGGAATATAGGGGGTCCCTCCTACGAGCAGTACTTC.

The rearrangement joins TRBV11-2 to TRBJ1-2, with D possibly matching TRBD1 (6 bases). The V gene's germline CDR1 is SGHAT and CDR2 FQNNGV. The CDR3 length is 14 residues. Between the trimmed V and J ends, which lost 5 bases and 4 bases, there was a span of 14 bases. CDR3 residues: CASSPGEQAYGYTF. The CDR3, as DNA: TGTGCCAGCAGCCCAGGGGAACAGGCCTATGGCTACACCTTC.

The chain combines TRBV4-1 with TRBJ1-5; no clear D gene. The V end lost 2 bases, the J end lost 0 bases, and 8 bases lay between the germline ends. Germline CDR1 reads MGHRA; CDR2 reads YSYEKL. This CDR3 comprises 15 residues. CDR3 protein: CASSQTGNSNQPQHF. CDR3 sequence (DNA): TGCGCCAGCAGCCAAACGGGGAATAGCAATCAGCCCCAGCATTTT.

The V gene is TRBV6-6, the J gene TRBJ2-3; perhaps TRBD1 as D (5 bases). Trimming took 8 bases from V and 6 from J, leaving 18 bases between them. Germline V gene sequence: CDR1 MNHNY, CDR2 SVGAGI (reference sequence). This CDR3 spans 14 amino acids. The CDR3 region has the DNA TGTGCCAGCGCTAGAGCAGGGATAACGGATACGCAGTATTTT. Amino acids: CASARAGITDTQYF.

This chain connects TRBV28 to TRBJ2-5; a possible D gene is TRBD1 (6 bases). CDR1 is MDHEN, CDR2 SYDVKM, per germline. The CDR3 sequence is 16 residues long. V lost 4 bases and J lost 0, with 15 bases in between. CDR3 nucleotide sequence: TGTGCCAGCAGTTCCGACAGGACTTTGTACCAAGAGACCCAGTACTTC. Amino acids: CASSSDRTLYQETQYF.

The chain combines TRBV7-2 with TRBJ1-2; unclear D gene. CDR3 length: 14 residues. V gave up 0 bases and J gave up 3 bases, with 8 bases separating them. The germline V gene encodes CDR1 SGHTA and CDR2 FQGNSA. The CDR3 spells CASSLAVDYYGYTF. The CDR3 DNA reads as TGTGCCAGCAGCTTAGCGGTAGACTACTATGGCTACACCTTC.